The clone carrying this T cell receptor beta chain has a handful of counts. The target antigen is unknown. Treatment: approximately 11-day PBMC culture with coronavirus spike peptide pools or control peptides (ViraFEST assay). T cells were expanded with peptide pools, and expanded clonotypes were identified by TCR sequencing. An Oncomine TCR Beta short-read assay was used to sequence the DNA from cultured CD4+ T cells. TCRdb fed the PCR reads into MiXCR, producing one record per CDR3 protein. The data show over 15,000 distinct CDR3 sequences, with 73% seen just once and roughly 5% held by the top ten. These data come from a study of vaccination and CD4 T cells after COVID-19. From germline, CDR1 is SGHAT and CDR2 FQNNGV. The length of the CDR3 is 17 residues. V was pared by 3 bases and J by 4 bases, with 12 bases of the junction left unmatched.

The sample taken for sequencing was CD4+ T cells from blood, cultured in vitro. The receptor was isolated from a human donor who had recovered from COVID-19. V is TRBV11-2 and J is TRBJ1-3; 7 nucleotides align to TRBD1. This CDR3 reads CASSFSLNRGLGNTIYF. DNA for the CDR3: TGTGCCAGCAGCTTCTCCTTAAACAGGGGATTAGGAAACACCATATATTTT.